This entry lists 30 T cell receptor beta chains sequenced from one sample in a study of T cell changes during pregnancy in multiple sclerosis. The assay was immunoSEQ multiplex PCR, and TCRdb's table has in-frame clones only and misses some. The top ten clones hold approximately 0.99% of a sample with around 86,000 clones, approximately 92% of them seen once. The input for sequencing was peripheral blood, taken in the first trimester of pregnancy. Receptors were obtained from a female donor with multiple sclerosis, enrolled in a pregnancy study.

V is TRBV11-2 and J is TRBJ1-2; no clear D gene. Trimming took 0 bases from V and 4 from J, leaving 12 bases between them. The germline gives CDR1 SGHAT, CDR2 FQNNGV. The CDR3 sequence is 15 residues long. CDR3 sequence: CASSLDPGRVYGYTF. CDR3 DNA: TGTGCCAGCAGCTTAGATCCGGGAAGGGTCTATGGCTACACCTTC.

V and J are TRBV5-1 and TRBJ2-1, with 7 positions matching TRBD2. Germline assignment: CDR1 SGHRS and CDR2 YFSETQ. Unmatched junction bases numbered 19, after V lost 4 bases and J lost 6 bases. This CDR3 comprises 18 residues. The CDR3 sequence is CASSPTRWVASGGNEQFF. DNA of the CDR3: TGCGCCAGCAGCCCCACGAGGTGGGTTGCTAGCGGAGGCAATGAGCAGTTCTTC.

The table lists this clone with a count of one. The J gene is TRBJ2-6, the V gene TRBV28; possible D gene TRBD2, 6 bases. The CDR3 sequence is 14 residues long. The V end was cut by 10 bases, the J end by 3 bases, with 13 bases between. Germline V lookup: CDR1 MDHEN, CDR2 SYDVKM. CDR3 sequence reads: CATTGGGGANVLTF. CDR3 nucleotides: TGTGCCACCACCGGGGGAGGTGGGGCCAACGTCCTGACTTTC.

This clone came up once. The rearrangement joins TRBV25-1 to TRBJ1-2; the match to TRBD1 covers 11 bases. Trimming cost V 3 bases and J 6 bases; bases outside gene matches: 9. The length of the CDR3 is 16 residues. Germline V gene lookup returns CDR1 MGHDK and CDR2 SYGVNS. The CDR3 nucleotides are TGTGCCAGCAGTGATCCCGGGACAGGGGGATTTGATGGCTACACCTTC. Encoded protein: CASSDPGTGGFDGYTF.

The V and J genes are TRBV18 and TRBJ2-5; no clear D gene. Germline-derived CDR1 and CDR2 are KGHSH and LQKENI. Between the trimmed V and J ends, which lost 3 bases and 7 bases, there was a span of 12 bases. CDR3 length: 13 residues. The CDR3 spells CASSPNDRGTQYF. CDR3 DNA: TGTGCCAGCTCACCCAACGATCGAGGGACCCAGTACTTC. Supplemented by reference TRBV18 and TRBJ2-5, the full variable domain reads NAGVMQNPRHLVRRRGQEARLRCSPMKGHSHVYWYRQLPEEGLKFMVYLQKENIIDESGMPKERFSAEFPKEGPSILRIQQVVRGDSAAYFCASSPNDRGTQYFGPGTRLLVL.

This chain uses TRBV18 with TRBJ1-4, with TRBD1 as a possible D gene (5 bases). Germline CDR1 and CDR2: KGHSH and LQKENI. Trimming took 3 bases from V and 5 from J, leaving 10 bases between them. The CDR3 covers 14 residues. The CDR3, as DNA: TGTGCCAGCTCACCGGGTAGGGGCAATGAAAAACTGTTTTTT. This gives the protein CASSPGRGNEKLFF.

The chain employs TRBV29-1 and TRBJ1-2, with 9 bases that match TRBD1. Germline CDR1 is SQVTM and CDR2 is ANQGSEA. V lost 7 bases and J lost 9; bases outside the gene matches: 9. This CDR3 spans 12 amino acids. The CDR3 DNA reads TGCAGCGCTGACCGGGACAGGGAACGCTACACCTTC. It yields the protein CSADRDRERYTF. The variable domain in full, completed from reference TRBV29-1 and TRBJ1-2, reads SAVISQKPSRDICQRGTSLTIQCQVDSQVTMMFWYRQQPGQSLTLIATANQGSEATYESGFVIDKFPISRPNLTFSTLTVSNMSPEDSSIYLCSADRDRERYTFGSGTRLTVV.

The chain's CDR3 is CAWSVGGGSYTF. CDR3 DNA sequence: TGTGCCTGGAGTGTAGGCGGCGGGAGCTACACCTTC. The chain has TRBV30 and TRBJ1-2; no reliable D call. This CDR3 is 12 amino acids long. Trimming stripped 0 bases from V and 9 bases from J, with 11 bases between. Germline CDR1 reads GTSNPN; CDR2 reads SVGIG (reference sequence).

The chain couples TRBV7-2 to TRBJ2-7, with TRBD2 matching over 8 bases. CDR1 is SGHTA, CDR2 FQGNSA, per germline. The V gene end was trimmed by 6 bases and the J gene end by 0 bases; junction bases not matched to a gene: 4. This CDR3 has 14 residues. The CDR3 nucleotides are TGTGCCAGCAGTTTTAGCGGGATCTCCTACGAGCAGTACTTC. This translates into CASSFSGISYEQYF.

This clone was observed a single time. This chain uses TRBV5-1 with TRBJ2-5, with TRBD2 identical over 11 bases. Germline CDR1 SGHRS, CDR2 YFSETQ. The CDR3 extends over 16 amino acids. V lost 3 bases and J lost 0; bases outside the gene matches: 4. CDR3 in DNA: TGCGCCAGCAGCTCCAGACTAGCGGGGTACCAAGAGACCCAGTACTTC. Amino acid sequence: CASSSRLAGYQETQYF.

Turning to this clone: This same CDR3 is encoded by further DNA sequences in the sample. This chain connects TRBV11-3 to TRBJ1-3; 9 bases map to TRBD1. Unmatched junction bases numbered 4, after V lost 5 bases and J lost 2 bases. This CDR3 contains 15 residues. The germline V gene encodes CDR1 SGHNT and CDR2 YENEEA. CDR3 nucleotides: TGTGCCAGCAGCCCGGGACAGGGACCTGGAAACACCATATATTTT. Translating gives CASSPGQGPGNTIYF.

The rearrangement uses TRBV4-1 and TRBJ2-5; D unclear. This CDR3 has 14 residues. Germline CDR1 MGHRA, CDR2 YSYEKL. V was pared by 4 bases and J by 5 bases, with 14 bases between. CDR3 loop: CASSRSTPLETQYF. As DNA, the CDR3 is TGCGCCAGCAGCCGCTCGACTCCCTTGGAGACCCAGTACTTC.

The chain links TRBV6-5 to TRBJ1-3; no clear D. The CDR3 spans 16 residues. V lost 3 bases, J lost 4 bases, and 16 bases lay in between. Germline V gene lookup returns CDR1 MNHEY and CDR2 SVGAGI. CDR3 coding DNA: TGTGCCAGCAGTTATACGGGGTCCTCAAGGGGAAACACCATATATTTT. Residues: CASSYTGSSRGNTIYF.

The chain joins TRBV28 to TRBJ1-4, with 8 bases identical to TRBD1. The length of the CDR3 is 14 residues. V lost 6 bases and J lost 7; bases outside the gene matches: 7. Germline lookup yields CDR1 MDHEN and CDR2 SYDVKM. The CDR3 sequence is CASRHRDRLEKLFF. In nucleotides, the CDR3 is TGTGCCAGCAGACACCGGGACAGGCTTGAAAAACTGTTTTTT.

V is TRBV9 and J is TRBJ1-1, with 8 bases that match TRBD1. The V segment lost 3 bases and the J segment 2 bases; nucleotides outside the gene matches: 6. The CDR3 consists of 15 residues. Germline CDR1 is SGDLS and CDR2 is YYNGEE. CDR3 in DNA: TGTGCCAGCAGCGGTAGGACAGGGTTAAACACTGAAGCTTTCTTT. It codes for CASSGRTGLNTEAFF.

CDR3 in amino acids: CASSRTGAEEKLFF. The CDR3 nucleotides are TGTGCCAGCAGTCGGACAGGGGCCGAGGAAAAACTGTTTTTT. This chain uses TRBV2 with TRBJ1-4, with 9 positions matching TRBD1. This CDR3 region has 14 residues. Per germline, CDR1 SNHLY and CDR2 FYNNEI. V dropped 5 bases and J dropped 8; count of bases not matched to a gene: 6.

The rearrangement joins TRBV6-5 to TRBJ1-2; 7 positions agree with TRBD1. The CDR3 length is 15 residues. The germline V gene encodes CDR1 MNHEY and CDR2 SVGAGI. The trim removed 6 bases at V and 5 bases at J, leaving 12 bases unmatched. CDR3 bases: TGTGCCAGCAGGCCCCTCGCGACAGGGATGTATGGCTACACCTTC. Translated: CASRPLATGMYGYTF.

The chain employs TRBV2 and TRBJ2-1; 7 bases match TRBD2. The CDR3 contains 13 residues. Germline V gene lookup returns CDR1 SNHLY and CDR2 FYNNEI. Unmatched junction bases numbered 6, after V lost 7 bases and J lost 6 bases. In nucleotides, the CDR3 is TGTGCCAGCACTAGCGGATTAAGCAATGAGCAGTTCTTC. Amino acid sequence: CASTSGLSNEQFF. Full variable domain (missing parts from reference TRBV2 and TRBJ2-1): EPEVTQTPSHQVTQMGQEVILRCVPISNHLYFYWYRQILGQKVEFLVSFYNNEISEKSEIFDDQFSVERPDGSNFTLKIRSTKLEDSAMYFCASTSGLSNEQFFGPGTRLTVL.

The chain joins TRBV4-1 to TRBJ1-1; D possibly corresponds to TRBD1 (5 bases). The V end lost 1 base, the J end lost 3 bases, and 9 bases lay between the germline ends. Germline loops: CDR1 MGHRA, CDR2 YSYEKL. This CDR3 is built from 14 residues. Written as DNA, the CDR3 is TGCGCCAGCAGCCAAGGAGACAGCTACACTGAAGCTTTCTTT. It translates to CASSQGDSYTEAFF.

This clone appeared a single time. The V gene is TRBV28, the J gene TRBJ2-1; the D is unclear. The CDR3 length is 14 residues. Trimming removed 3 bases at V and 5 bases at J, with 11 bases between. The germline gives CDR1 MDHEN, CDR2 SYDVKM. The CDR3 bases are TGTGCCAGCAGTTTTTTGACTCCAAACAATGAGCAGTTCTTC. It translates to CASSFLTPNNEQFF. Variable domain in full (rest from reference TRBV28 and TRBJ2-1): DVKVTQSSRYLVKRTGEKVFLECVQDMDHENMFWYRQDPGLGLRLIYFSYDVKMKEKGDIPEGYSVSREKKERFSLILESASTNQTSMYLCASSFLTPNNEQFFGPGTRLTVL.

This chain uses TRBV5-4 with TRBJ1-1; the D gene is possibly TRBD1 (5 bases). Looked up from germline, CDR1 is SGHNT and CDR2 is YYREEE (reference sequence). This CDR3 has 15 amino acids. The ends were cut back, 5 bases at V and 3 bases at J, with 17 bases in the middle. The CDR3 spells CASSPLGGSDTEAFF. CDR3 nucleotide sequence: TGTGCCAGCAGTCCCCTGGGGGGATCGGACACTGAAGCTTTCTTT.

The J gene is TRBJ2-5, the V gene TRBV5-4, with a tentative D call TRBD1 (5 bases). The CDR3 sequence is 16 residues long. Per the germline V gene, CDR1 is SGHNT and CDR2 is YYREEE (reference sequence). Trimming removed 0 bases at V and 5 bases at J, with 17 bases between. CDR3 nucleotide sequence: TGTGCCAGCAGCTTGGTAGGCACAGGTCGTCGGGAGACCCAGTACTTC. Translated: CASSLVGTGRRETQYF.

This clone was found once. This rearrangement joins TRBV25-1 to TRBJ1-4; D uncertain. The CDR3 length is 13 residues. Between the trimmed V and J ends, which lost 5 bases and 8 bases, there was a span of 12 bases. From germline, CDR1 is MGHDK and CDR2 SYGVNS. CDR3 in amino acids: CASSLARPEKLFF. As DNA, the CDR3 is TGTGCCAGCAGTCTAGCTCGACCCGAAAAACTGTTTTTT.

J is TRBJ2-3 and V is TRBV10-3, with 7 bases aligning to TRBD2. This CDR3 region has 15 residues. V lost 4 bases to trimming and J lost 3 bases; unmatched junction nucleotides: 7. The germline gives CDR1 ENHRY, CDR2 SYGVKD. In nucleotides, the CDR3 is TGTGCCATCAGTGGAAATTTCGGGGGGACAGATACGCAGTATTTT. The encoded protein is CAISGNFGGTDTQYF.

The rearrangement uses TRBV10-3 and TRBJ2-5; the match to TRBD2 covers 7 bases. CDR1 ENHRY and CDR2 SYGVKD come from the germline V gene. Losses at the gene ends were 8 bases for V and 5 bases for J; bases not matched to a gene: 5. The CDR3 loop spans 12 amino acids. The CDR3 DNA follows: TGTGCCATCTCCGGACTAGGTGAGACCCAGTACTTC. Translation: CAISGLGETQYF.

This rearrangement joins TRBV11-2 to TRBJ2-5; weak D call: TRBD2 (7 bases). Trimming took 6 bases from V and 6 from J, leaving 23 bases between them. The CDR3 length is 16 residues. Germline loops: CDR1 SGHAT, CDR2 FQNNGV. CDR3: CASSPLGGGVPKTQYF. CDR3 nucleotide sequence: TGTGCCAGCAGTCCCCTAGGAGGGGGGGTCCCCAAGACCCAGTACTTC.

V usage is TRBV11-2 and J usage is TRBJ2-7; 7 bases map to TRBD2. The trim removed 5 bases at V and 1 base at J, leaving 14 bases unmatched. Germline assignment: CDR1 SGHAT and CDR2 FQNNGV. The CDR3 length is 17 residues. CDR3 region: CASSPLRAGVISYEQYF. The CDR3 bases are TGTGCCAGCAGCCCGCTGCGGGCGGGAGTCATTTCCTACGAGCAGTACTTC.

The chain employs TRBV2 and TRBJ2-5; 7 nucleotides agree with TRBD1. The germline V gene encodes CDR1 SNHLY and CDR2 FYNNEI. The V and J ends lost 2 bases and 3 bases, in that order; junction bases with no gene match: 9. This CDR3 is built from 16 residues. The CDR3: CASSEWARGYEETQYF. The CDR3 DNA reads as TGTGCCAGCAGTGAATGGGCCAGGGGGTATGAAGAGACCCAGTACTTC.

The rearrangement joins TRBV29-1 to TRBJ1-2; 7 positions agree with TRBD1. The CDR3 consists of 15 residues. CDR1 and CDR2 (germline): SQVTM, ANQGSEA. With V trimmed by 4 bases and J by 4 bases, 12 bases remained unmatched. CDR3 protein: CSVGQGGALAYGYTF. Written as DNA, the CDR3 is TGCAGCGTTGGTCAAGGGGGCGCCTTGGCCTATGGCTACACCTTC.

This clone was seen a single time. CDR3: CASSQQGILSNQPQHF. For the CDR3, the DNA is TGCGCCAGCAGCCAGCAGGGTATACTTAGCAATCAGCCCCAGCATTTT. The chain is built from TRBV4-1 and TRBJ1-5; possible D gene TRBD1, 5 bases. The germline CDR1 and CDR2 sequences are MGHRA and YSYEKL. Between the trimmed V and J ends, which lost 3 bases and 0 bases, there was a span of 12 bases. The CDR3 spans 16 residues.